This record looks at one T cell receptor beta chain sequence and its context. Different DNA sequences within this sample yield the same CDR3. The data originate from a study of blood T cell repertoires in COVID-19. On the study more broadly: Sample material is recorded as cDNA or gDNA derived from T cells, B-cell-depleted T cells, or PBMCs.

How the authors handled the data: Amplifying reference gene primers gave estimates of nucleated cell counts. Some clones are missing from TCRdb's copy, which holds only in-frame ones; the method was immunoSEQ multiplex PCR. For V, J and clone size, that table is used; D and trimming come from the DNA. The sample records about 190,000 clones, roughly 84% being singletons. Specimen: peripheral blood. This TCR derives from a woman aged 80 or over with active or convalescent COVID-19.

The CDR3 DNA follows: TGTGCCAGCAGTGAATCGGGGTTGGGTCAGCCCCAGCATTTT. Protein: CASSESGLGQPQHF. The rearrangement uses TRBV25-1 and TRBJ1-5; D unclear. CDR3 length: 14 residues. V was trimmed by 1 base and J by 6 bases, leaving 10 bases between them. Germline V gene data show CDR1 as MGHDK and CDR2 as SYGVNS.